The next 10 T cell receptor beta chains were all read from a single sample in a study of T cell repertoires in cytomegalovirus infection. TCRdb called the reads again in MiXCR, with one record for every CDR3 protein. The table has around 490,000 distinct CDR3 sequences, around 27% seen once; the top ten hold approximately 13%. Sequencing was carried out using PBMCs. These TCRs come from a human donor in good health (CMV status not recorded). Some clones in this sample may be carry-over from other donors' samples.

There are many counts of this clonotype. The rearrangement joins TRBV12-3 or TRBV12-4 to TRBJ1-4; TRBD1 matches 7 bases. The CDR3 loop spans 14 amino acids. V lost 5 bases to trimming and J lost 4 bases; unmatched junction nucleotides: 4. Here the CDR3 DNA reads TGTGCCAGCAGTCCGGGACAGAATAATGAAAAACTGTTTTTT. It specifies CASSPGQNNEKLFF.

The chain is built from TRBV6-2 or TRBV6-3 and TRBJ1-4; 7 bases are a match to TRBD1. J was trimmed by 5 bases and V by 2 bases; bases with no gene match: 11. The CDR3 extends over 17 amino acids. Germline-derived CDR1 and CDR2 are MNHEY and SVGEGT. The CDR3 nucleotides read TGTGCCAGCAGTTACCCGGGACAGCTGAACTTCAATGAAAAACTGTTTTTT. Encoded protein: CASSYPGQLNFNEKLFF.

This sequence joins TRBV6-5 and TRBJ2-5, with D perhaps given as TRBD1 or TRBD2 (6 bases each). Germline lookup yields CDR1 MNHEY and CDR2 SVGAGI. This CDR3 comprises 14 residues. V lost 10 bases and J 4 bases, leaving 19 bases between the germline ends. The CDR3 nucleotides are TGTGCCACCAGACTAGGGGGGTCGGGAGAGACCCAGTACTTC. The encoded protein is CATRLGGSGETQYF.

This clonotype showed up just a few times. The genes are TRBV6-2 or TRBV6-3 and TRBJ1-2, with D hard to call. V was trimmed by 2 bases and J by 2 bases, leaving 12 bases between them. The CDR3 is 15 amino acids. Germline lookup yields CDR1 MNHEY and CDR2 SVGEGT. As DNA, the CDR3 is TGTGCCAGCAGTTACATTTCTTCGGGGAACTATGGCTACACCTTC. This codes for CASSYISSGNYGYTF.

The genes are TRBV7-2 and TRBJ1-1; 7 nucleotides match TRBD1. After removal of 2 bases from V and 4 bases from J, the junction contained 4 bases not matched to a gene. The CDR3 runs 14 residues. Germline CDR1 reads SGHTA; CDR2 reads FQGNSA. DNA of the CDR3: TGTGCCAGCAGCTTACAGGGGGGGGTCACTGAAGCTTTCTTT. Amino acids: CASSLQGGVTEAFF.

This clonotype has a handful of counts. V and J are TRBV6-2 or TRBV6-3 and TRBJ2-5; 13 positions match TRBD2. Trimming at V came to 7 bases and at J to 4 bases, leaving 3 bases not matched to a gene. Germline CDR1 MNHEY, CDR2 SVGEGT. CDR3 length equals 14 residues. CDR3 in DNA: TGTGCCAGCACGACTAGCGGGAGGCCAGAGACCCAGTACTTC. It yields the protein CASTTSGRPETQYF.

This chain connects TRBV14 to TRBJ2-1; 12 bases are shared with TRBD2. Germline V gene sequence: CDR1 SGHDN, CDR2 FVKESK. The CDR3 sequence is 15 residues long. Trimming cost V 4 bases and J 9 bases; bases outside gene matches: 7. The CDR3 loop is CASSPSSGRAIEQFF. In nucleotides, the CDR3 is TGTGCCAGCAGCCCTTCTAGCGGGAGGGCCATTGAGCAGTTCTTC.

V and J are TRBV6-5 and TRBJ1-1, with 11 bases that match TRBD1. The CDR3 contains 14 residues. The germline V gene has CDR1 MNHEY and CDR2 SVGAGI. V lost 5 bases, J lost 6 bases, and 5 bases stayed unmatched. This chain's CDR3 is CASSLRTGGPEAFF. CDR3 in DNA: TGTGCCAGCAGTCTACGGACAGGGGGCCCTGAAGCTTTCTTT.

Ten or more counts support this clonotype. The J gene is TRBJ1-1, the V gene TRBV7-2; D unresolved. The CDR3 extends over 16 amino acids. V dropped 4 bases and J dropped 0 bases, with 15 bases sitting between them. CDR1 and CDR2 (germline): SGHTA, FQGNSA. In nucleotides, the CDR3 is TGTGCCAGCAGCTCTCCTCCTGGCGAGGTGAACACTGAAGCTTTCTTT. Protein: CASSSPPGEVNTEAFF.

The sample holds many counts of this clonotype. The chain joins TRBV7-9 to TRBJ1-2; a possible D gene is TRBD1 (6 bases). The CDR3 runs to 12 residues. CDR1 and CDR2 from the germline V gene are SEHNR and FQNEAQ (reference sequence). Trimming took 10 bases from V and 7 from J, leaving 16 bases between them. The CDR3 DNA reads TGTGCCACCCCGACAGGAGGCTTTGGCTACACCTTC. Its protein product is CATPTGGFGYTF.